What follows are 32 T cell receptor beta chains derived from one specimen sequenced in a study of early T cells in non-severe SARS-CoV-2 infection (TCRdb year 2021). Library prep was done by 5' RACE. Sequencing relied on a NextSeq 500. Starting from the raw public reads, TCRdb applied fastp trimming at Q25, assembled clones with MiXCR and retained in-frame beta chains. Each CDR3 protein gets just one entry, which takes the most common genes and DNA from the rows behind it. This sample holds 80,000 or so distinct CDR3 sequences; roughly an eighth were observed only once. The biggest ten clones account for 3% to 3.5% of the sample. Sample: whole blood. The receptor source for this set is an adult who was a healthcare worker with PCR-confirmed SARS-CoV-2 infection or an uninfected control (not recorded which).

This clonotype was observed many times. The V gene is TRBV29-1, the J gene TRBJ2-1, with 8 bases matching TRBD1. J lost 2 bases, V lost 8 bases, and 11 bases had no gene match. The V gene's germline CDR1 is SQVTM and CDR2 ANQGSEA. CDR3 length: 15 amino acids. CDR3: CSFIWTGSPYNEQFF. CDR3 sequence (DNA): TGCAGCTTCATTTGGACAGGGAGCCCCTACAATGAGCAGTTCTTC.

This clonotype was found a few times. The chain combines TRBV5-1 with TRBJ1-2; D might be TRBD1 (6 bases). The V and J ends lost 4 bases and 4 bases respectively, with 11 bases between them. Germline lookup yields CDR1 SGHRS and CDR2 YFSETQ. The CDR3 has 13 amino acids. CDR3 sequence (DNA): TGCGCCAGCAGCGACGACAGGTTCTATGGCTACACCTTC. This codes for CASSDDRFYGYTF.

This clonotype has only a few counts. The chain carries TRBV25-1 and TRBJ2-2, with D possibly matching TRBD1 (5 bases). Deletions cut 3 bases from V and 8 bases from J, with 13 bases between. This CDR3 is built from 14 residues. In germline, CDR1 is MGHDK, CDR2 SYGVNS. CDR3 residues: CASSEVVGQGELFF. The CDR3 DNA follows: TGTGCCAGCAGTGAGGTAGTGGGGCAGGGGGAGCTGTTTTTT.

The chain joins TRBV12-5 to TRBJ2-1; a weak D match, TRBD2 (5 bases). This CDR3 region has 12 residues. Germline CDR1 reads LGHNT; CDR2 reads FRNRAP. V lost 7 bases to trimming and J lost 10 bases, with 14 bases between them. The CDR3 sequence: CASAWRVDEQFF. As DNA, the CDR3 is TGTGCTAGTGCCTGGCGGGTTGACGAGCAGTTCTTC.

The chain is built from TRBV29-1 and TRBJ2-3; TRBD1 aligns across 8 bases. The germline gives CDR1 SQVTM, CDR2 ANQGSEA. This CDR3 has 15 amino acids. After removal of 8 bases from V and 1 base from J, the junction contained 11 bases not matched to a gene. CDR3 residues: CSTPRPGGRTDTQYF. The CDR3 DNA reads TGCAGCACCCCTCGACCAGGGGGCCGCACAGATACGCAGTATTTT.

The rearrangement joins TRBV29-1 to TRBJ2-7; 10 bases map to TRBD2. Trimming took 3 bases from V and 4 from J; bases not matched to a gene: 12. CDR3 length equals 16 residues. CDR1 and CDR2 (germline): SQVTM, ANQGSEA. The CDR3 DNA sequence: TGCAGCGTTGAGCTGGCTAGCGGGAGACGGGGTTACGAGCAGTACTTC. Its protein is CSVELASGRRGYEQYF.

CDR3 DNA: TGTGCCTGGAGTGTCGGGGGGTACGAGCAGTACTTC. Encoded protein: CAWSVGGYEQYF. The chain couples TRBV30 to TRBJ2-7; 7 nucleotides line up with TRBD2. CDR3 length: 12 amino acids. V was pared by 0 bases and J by 4 bases, with 0 bases of the junction left unmatched. The germline CDR1 and CDR2 sequences are GTSNPN and SVGIG (reference sequence).

The V and J genes are TRBV20-1 and TRBJ2-1, with 11 bases lining up with TRBD2. V lost 5 bases to trimming and J lost 9 bases; unmatched junction nucleotides: 9. The CDR3 sequence is 14 residues long. Per germline, CDR1 DFQATT and CDR2 SNEGSKA (reference sequence). CDR3 coding DNA: TGCAGTGCTTTACTAGCGGGAGCCGGGGGTGAGCAGTTCTTC. This codes for CSALLAGAGGEQFF.

This clonotype is a singleton in its sample. A read error may be the cause here, since a much bigger clone is one base away. V and J are TRBV27 and TRBJ2-5; TRBD2 might be the D (6 bases). Germline loops: CDR1 MNHEY, CDR2 SMNVEV (reference sequence). There are 14 residues in the CDR3. CDR3 region: CVSSMNSGLGAQYF. The CDR3 bases are TGTGTCAGCAGCATGAATAGCGGTTTGGGTGCCCAGTACTTC.

This clonotype was counted between two and nine times. The chain links TRBV29-1 to TRBJ2-5, with D possibly being TRBD2 (6 bases). The germline V gene encodes CDR1 SQVTM and CDR2 ANQGSEA. The CDR3 length is 13 residues. Between the trimmed V and J ends, which lost 3 bases and 1 base, there was a span of 9 bases. CDR3 DNA: TGCAGCGTTGAGGCGCGGGGCCAAGAGACCCAGTACTTC. Translation gives CSVEARGQETQYF.

This clonotype was seen only a few times. The rearrangement links TRBV6-1 to TRBJ2-7, with D unresolved. Germline V gives CDR1 MNHNS, CDR2 SASEGT. The length of the CDR3 is 12 residues. Trimming removed 11 bases at V and 5 bases at J, with 16 bases between. The CDR3 reads CAARPGSHEQYF. CDR3 DNA sequence: TGTGCCGCCAGGCCAGGTAGCCACGAGCAGTACTTC.

In this sample, this clonotype turned up a few times. The rearrangement links TRBV18 to TRBJ2-3; 10 nucleotides agree with TRBD2. Germline V gene data show CDR1 as KGHSH and CDR2 as LQKENI. The CDR3 is made up of 16 amino acids. J lost 4 bases, V lost 6 bases, and 10 bases had no gene match. CDR3 nucleotides: TGTGCCAGCTCGCCGCCTAGCGGGAGTGTCGCAGATACGCAGTATTTT. Translated, it gives CASSPPSGSVADTQYF.

Notes on this clonotype: At one of its ends the junction is not consistent with the germline gene, which may arise from a read error. This chain uses TRBV7-9 with TRBJ2-1; perhaps TRBD1 as D (5 bases). CDR1 and CDR2 from the germline V gene are SEHNR and FQNEAQ (reference sequence). The CDR3 contains 14 residues. The CDR3 reads CARSLAGSHNEQFF. The CDR3 nucleotides read TGTGCCAGAAGCTTAGCAGGGTCGCACAATGAGCAGTTCTTC.

This clonotype was seen at least ten times. The genes are TRBV7-2 and TRBJ1-5, with D unresolved. Deletions cut 1 base from V and 2 bases from J, with 12 bases between. The CDR3 sequence is 16 residues long. Per germline, CDR1 SGHTA and CDR2 FQGNSA. CDR3 DNA: TGTGCCAGCAGCTTAGTGACTTGGCAGGGCAATCAGCCCCAGCATTTT. It yields the protein CASSLVTWQGNQPQHF.

This clonotype has a count of ten or more. The chain has TRBV3-1 and TRBJ2-7; 8 bases are a match to TRBD2. The V gene's germline CDR1 is LGHDT and CDR2 YNNKEL (reference sequence). CDR3 length: 14 amino acids. Germline trimming cut 6 bases from V and 2 bases from J; bases unmatched to any gene: 6. CDR3 loop: CASSPGLGPYEQYF. The CDR3 region has the DNA TGTGCCAGCAGTCCGGGACTAGGGCCCTACGAGCAGTACTTC.

The chain combines TRBV20-1 with TRBJ2-1, with TRBD2 matching over 8 bases. Germline V CDR1 and CDR2: DFQATT, SNEGSKA (reference sequence). V lost 3 bases to trimming and J lost 5 bases; unmatched junction nucleotides: 9. There are 15 residues in the CDR3. The chain's CDR3 is CSASLAGGPNNEQFF. In nucleotides, the CDR3 is TGCAGTGCTAGTCTCGCGGGAGGACCCAACAATGAGCAGTTCTTC.

This chain uses TRBV29-1 with TRBJ2-1, with D unclear. Deletions cut 4 bases from V and 3 bases from J, with 4 bases between. The germline CDR1 and CDR2 sequences are SQVTM and ANQGSEA. The CDR3 length is 11 residues. The CDR3 spells CSVGGYNEQFF. The CDR3, as DNA: TGCAGCGTTGGAGGCTACAATGAGCAGTTCTTC.

The V and J genes are TRBV14 and TRBJ2-1, with D uncertain. CDR1 SGHDN and CDR2 FVKESK come from the germline V gene. With 2 bases removed from V and 0 bases from J, the gap between germline ends came to 8 bases. This CDR3 is built from 15 residues. The CDR3 here is CASSQTMSSYNEQFF. Written as DNA, the CDR3 is TGTGCCAGCAGCCAAACTATGAGCTCCTACAATGAGCAGTTCTTC.

In nucleotides, the CDR3 is TGTGCCAGCAGTTTAGATCAGCGCGAGCAGTACTTC. As protein: CASSLDQREQYF. V gene TRBV28 combines with J gene TRBJ2-7; no reliable D call. V was cut by 2 bases and J by 6 bases, with 8 bases left in between. This CDR3 contains 12 residues. Germline loops: CDR1 MDHEN, CDR2 SYDVKM.

This clonotype has only a few counts. V usage is TRBV25-1 and J usage is TRBJ1-2; tentatively, D is TRBD1 (5 bases). Germline V gene lookup returns CDR1 MGHDK and CDR2 SYGVNS. V was cut by 3 bases and J by 8 bases, with 22 bases left in between. This CDR3 is 16 amino acids long. The CDR3 sequence: CASSDSPPGRPMGYTF. CDR3 bases: TGTGCCAGCAGTGACTCCCCACCGGGACGGCCTATGGGCTACACCTTC.

J is TRBJ2-1 and V is TRBV4-2, with 7 positions matching TRBD2. CDR1 and CDR2 (germline): LGHNA, YNFKEQ. This CDR3 spans 13 amino acids. J gave up 8 bases and V 2 bases, and 3 bases lay outside the gene matches. The CDR3, as DNA: TGTGCCAGCAGCCAACGAGCGGGGCATGAGCAGTTCTTC. Translated: CASSQRAGHEQFF.

This sequence joins TRBV29-1 and TRBJ2-1; TRBD1 is a possible D gene (5 bases). The germline V gene has CDR1 SQVTM and CDR2 ANQGSEA. Trimming left V 4 bases short and J 9 bases short, with 13 bases between. The CDR3 is 12 residues long. Here the CDR3 DNA reads TGCAGCGTTGTTAAGGGGTTCGGTGAGCAGTTCTTC. Protein sequence: CSVVKGFGEQFF.

Ten or more counts support this clonotype. The rearrangement uses TRBV7-2 and TRBJ2-1, with 9 bases identical to TRBD2. Germline assignment: CDR1 SGHTA and CDR2 FQGNSA. The J segment lost 7 bases and the V segment lost 3 bases, leaving 10 bases of the junction unmatched. The CDR3 spans 16 residues. The CDR3 loop is CASSLMPSGVGNEQFF. The CDR3 region has the DNA TGTGCCAGCAGCTTGATGCCTAGCGGGGTTGGGAATGAGCAGTTCTTC.

The gene calls are TRBV9 and TRBJ1-6; 8 bases map to TRBD1. V lost 3 bases, J lost 6 bases, and 2 bases stayed unmatched. This CDR3 comprises 14 residues. Germline CDR1 is SGDLS and CDR2 is YYNGEE. The CDR3 sequence: CASSADRGNSPLHF. DNA for the CDR3: TGTGCCAGCAGCGCCGACAGGGGTAATTCACCCCTCCACTTT.

This clonotype was seen at least ten times. The chain recombines TRBV9 with TRBJ1-6, with 8 nucleotides matching TRBD1. The junction had 4 bases not matched to a gene; V was cut back by 2 bases and J by 12 bases. Germline CDR1 SGDLS, CDR2 YYNGEE. The CDR3 runs to 13 residues. The chain's CDR3 is CASSVGQGQPLHF. CDR3 DNA sequence: TGTGCCAGCAGCGTTGGACAGGGCCAACCCCTCCACTTT.

This chain joins TRBV11-2 and TRBJ1-1; the D is unclear. Looked up from germline, CDR1 is SGHAT and CDR2 is FQNNGV. CDR3 length: 14 residues. Trimming took off 5 bases at V and 2 bases at J, with 12 bases between the two ends. CDR3 DNA: TGTGCCAGCAGCCCCGAGGCGGCCAACACTGAAGCTTTCTTT. It specifies CASSPEAANTEAFF.

The rearrangement uses TRBV2 and TRBJ2-1; D ambiguous. Germline CDR1 SNHLY, CDR2 FYNNEI. The CDR3 spans 12 residues. Trimming pared 5 bases from V and 8 bases from J, leaving 10 bases between. CDR3 protein: CASSPSHDEQFF. The DNA for the CDR3 is TGTGCCAGCAGTCCCTCCCATGATGAGCAGTTCTTC.

At least ten counts were recorded for this clonotype. The chain recombines TRBV2 with TRBJ2-3; 9 bases map to TRBD1. The CDR3 has 15 residues. With V trimmed by 7 bases and J by 0 bases, 5 bases remained unmatched. Germline lookup yields CDR1 SNHLY and CDR2 FYNNEI. In nucleotides, the CDR3 is TGTGCCAGCAAAACACAGGGGGCTAGCACAGATACGCAGTATTTT. Translated, it gives CASKTQGASTDTQYF.

This clonotype showed up just a few times. The rearrangement uses TRBV6-1 and TRBJ1-3; D ambiguous. This CDR3 spans 15 amino acids. CDR1 and CDR2 from the germline V gene are MNHNS and SASEGT. V was cut by 2 bases and J by 1 base, with 9 bases left in between. For the CDR3, the DNA is TGTGCCAGCAGTGAAAGTCGTGGTTCTGGAAACACCATATATTTT. Translation: CASSESRGSGNTIYF.

This clonotype was observed a few times. The rearrangement links TRBV4-1 to TRBJ2-4, with TRBD1 matching 11 bases. Germline CDR1 MGHRA, CDR2 YSYEKL. The V segment lost 5 bases and the J segment 6 bases; nucleotides outside the gene matches: 0. This CDR3 spans 13 amino acids. The CDR3 nucleotides read TGCGCCAGCAGCGGGACAGGGGGAAACATTCAGTACTTC. Translating it yields CASSGTGGNIQYF.

The chain recombines TRBV20-1 with TRBJ2-7, with 11 nucleotides matching TRBD2. Looked up from germline, CDR1 is DFQATT and CDR2 is SNEGSKA (reference sequence). V lost 5 bases and J lost 3; bases outside the gene matches: 0. The length of the CDR3 is 12 residues. The CDR3 reads CSAGTSGYEQYF. The CDR3 DNA is TGCAGTGCTGGGACTAGCGGCTACGAGCAGTACTTC.

V and J are TRBV25-1 and TRBJ2-1; D ambiguous. The V gene lost 0 bases and the J gene lost 8 bases, with 8 bases spanning the gap. In germline, CDR1 is MGHDK, CDR2 SYGVNS. The CDR3 has 13 amino acids. The chain's CDR3 is CASSEYGSDEQFF. CDR3 coding DNA: TGTGCCAGCAGTGAATATGGGTCCGATGAGCAGTTCTTC.